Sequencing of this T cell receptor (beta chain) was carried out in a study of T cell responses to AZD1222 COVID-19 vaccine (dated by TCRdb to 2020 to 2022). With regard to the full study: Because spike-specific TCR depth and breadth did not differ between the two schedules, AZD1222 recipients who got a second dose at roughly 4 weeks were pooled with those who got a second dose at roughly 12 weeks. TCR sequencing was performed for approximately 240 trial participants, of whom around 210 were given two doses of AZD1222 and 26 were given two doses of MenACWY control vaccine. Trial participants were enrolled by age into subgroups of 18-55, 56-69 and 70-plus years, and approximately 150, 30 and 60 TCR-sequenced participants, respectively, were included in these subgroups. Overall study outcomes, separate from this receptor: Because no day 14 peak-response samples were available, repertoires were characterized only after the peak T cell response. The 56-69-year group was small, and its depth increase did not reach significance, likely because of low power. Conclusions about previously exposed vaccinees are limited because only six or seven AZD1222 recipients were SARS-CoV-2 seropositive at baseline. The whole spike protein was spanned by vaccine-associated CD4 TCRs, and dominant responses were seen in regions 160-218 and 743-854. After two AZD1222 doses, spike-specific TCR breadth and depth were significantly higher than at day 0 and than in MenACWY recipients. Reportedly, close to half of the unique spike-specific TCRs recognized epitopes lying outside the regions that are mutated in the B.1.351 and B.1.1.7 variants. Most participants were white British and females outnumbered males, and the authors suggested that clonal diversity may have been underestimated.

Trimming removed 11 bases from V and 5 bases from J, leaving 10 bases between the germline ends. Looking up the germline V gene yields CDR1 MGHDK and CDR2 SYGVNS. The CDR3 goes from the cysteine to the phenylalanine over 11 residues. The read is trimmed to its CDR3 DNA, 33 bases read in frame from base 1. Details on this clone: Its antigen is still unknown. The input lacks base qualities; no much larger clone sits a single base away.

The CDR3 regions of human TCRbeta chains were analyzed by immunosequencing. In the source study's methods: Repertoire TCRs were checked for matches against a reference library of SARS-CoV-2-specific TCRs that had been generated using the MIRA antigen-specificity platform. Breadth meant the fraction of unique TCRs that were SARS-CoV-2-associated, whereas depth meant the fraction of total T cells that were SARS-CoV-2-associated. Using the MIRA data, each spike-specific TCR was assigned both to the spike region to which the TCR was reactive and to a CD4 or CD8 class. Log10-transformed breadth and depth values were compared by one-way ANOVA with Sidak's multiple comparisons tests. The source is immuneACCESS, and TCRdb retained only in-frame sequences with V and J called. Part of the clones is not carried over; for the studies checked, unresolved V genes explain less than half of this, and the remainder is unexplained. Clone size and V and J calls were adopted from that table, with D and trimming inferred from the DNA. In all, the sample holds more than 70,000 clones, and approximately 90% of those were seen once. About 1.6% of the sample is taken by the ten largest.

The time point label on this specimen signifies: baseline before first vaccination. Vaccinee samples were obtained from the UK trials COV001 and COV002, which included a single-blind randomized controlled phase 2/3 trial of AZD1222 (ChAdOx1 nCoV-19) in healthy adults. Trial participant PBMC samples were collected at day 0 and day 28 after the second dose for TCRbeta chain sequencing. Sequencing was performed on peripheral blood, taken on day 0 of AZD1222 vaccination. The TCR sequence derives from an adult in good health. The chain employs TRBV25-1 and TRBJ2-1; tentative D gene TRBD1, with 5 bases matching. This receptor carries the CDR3 CAGAWNNEQFF. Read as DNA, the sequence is TGTGCCGGGGCTTGGAACAATGAGCAGTTCTTC.